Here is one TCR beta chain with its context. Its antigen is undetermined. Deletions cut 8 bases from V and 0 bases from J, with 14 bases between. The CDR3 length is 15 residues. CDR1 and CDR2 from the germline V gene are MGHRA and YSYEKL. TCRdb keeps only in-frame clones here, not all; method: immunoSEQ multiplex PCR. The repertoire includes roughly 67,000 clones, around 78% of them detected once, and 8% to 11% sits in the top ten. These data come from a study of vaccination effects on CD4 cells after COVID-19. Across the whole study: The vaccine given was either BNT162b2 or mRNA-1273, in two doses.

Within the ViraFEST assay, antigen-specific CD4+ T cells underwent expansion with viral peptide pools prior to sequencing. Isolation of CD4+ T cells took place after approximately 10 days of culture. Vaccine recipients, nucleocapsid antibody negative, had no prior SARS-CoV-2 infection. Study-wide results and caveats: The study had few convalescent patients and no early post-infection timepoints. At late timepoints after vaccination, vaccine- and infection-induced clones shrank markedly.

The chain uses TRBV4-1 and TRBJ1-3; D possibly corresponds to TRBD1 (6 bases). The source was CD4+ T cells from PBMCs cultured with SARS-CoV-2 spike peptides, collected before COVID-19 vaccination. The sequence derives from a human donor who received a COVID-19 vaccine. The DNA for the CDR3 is TGCGCCAGCCGTCCGGGGGGCCCCTCTGGAAACACCATATATTTT. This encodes CASRPGGPSGNTIYF.